This T cell receptor (beta chain) was recorded in a study of T cell clonality in common variable immunodeficiency. Study observations and caveats: Fewer deletions and N-nucleotide insertions were reportedly seen in common variable immunodeficiency TCR beta sequences.

The data were produced by immunoSEQ multiplex PCR, yet TCRdb's version contains in-frame clones alone and is incomplete. This repertoire holds about 5,300 clones, and none appear only once. On this clone: Its target is unknown. The sequenced fragment ends 3 residues before the CDR3 boundary, so the rest is inferred from the germline J gene.

The CDR3 spans 15 residues. The V and J ends lost 7 bases and 2 bases, in that order; junction bases with no gene match: 8. Germline V gene data show CDR1 as SGHDT and CDR2 as YYEEEE. The source of this sequence is a human donor with common variable immunodeficiency. What was sequenced was peripheral blood mononuclear cells. The chain uses TRBV5-6 and TRBJ2-3, with TRBD1 matching over 9 bases. CDR3 region: CASDRDRAVTDTQYF. CDR3 DNA (partial): TGTGCCAGCGACCGGGACAGGGCCGTCACAGATACG.